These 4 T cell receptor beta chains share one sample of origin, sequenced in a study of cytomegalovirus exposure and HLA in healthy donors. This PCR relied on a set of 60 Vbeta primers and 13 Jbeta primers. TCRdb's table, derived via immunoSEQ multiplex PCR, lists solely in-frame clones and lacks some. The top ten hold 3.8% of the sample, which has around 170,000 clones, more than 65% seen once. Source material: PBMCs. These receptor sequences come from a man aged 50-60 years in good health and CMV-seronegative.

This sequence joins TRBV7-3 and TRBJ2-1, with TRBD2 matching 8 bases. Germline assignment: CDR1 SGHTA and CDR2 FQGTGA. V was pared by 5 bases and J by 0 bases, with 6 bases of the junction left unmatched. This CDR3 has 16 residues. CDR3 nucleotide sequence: TGTGCCAGCAGCCGGGGGGGCCTTGGCTCCTACAATGAGCAGTTCTTC. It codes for CASSRGGLGSYNEQFF.

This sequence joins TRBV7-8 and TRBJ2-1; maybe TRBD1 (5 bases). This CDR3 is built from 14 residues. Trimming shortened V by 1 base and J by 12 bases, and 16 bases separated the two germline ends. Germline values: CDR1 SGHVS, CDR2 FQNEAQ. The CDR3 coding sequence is TGTGCCAGCAGCTTAGAAGGGGCAGGTCTAGGGCAGTTCTTC. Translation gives CASSLEGAGLGQFF.

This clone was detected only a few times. CDR3: CASSFAGGGNTGELFF. The DNA of the CDR3 is TGTGCCAGCAGCTTTGCGGGCGGGGGCAACACCGGGGAGCTGTTTTTT. The chain is built from TRBV11-2 and TRBJ2-2; D is possibly TRBD2 (7 bases). The CDR3 loop spans 16 amino acids. V lost 3 bases, J lost 2 bases, and 13 bases lay in between. Germline values: CDR1 SGHAT, CDR2 FQNNGV.

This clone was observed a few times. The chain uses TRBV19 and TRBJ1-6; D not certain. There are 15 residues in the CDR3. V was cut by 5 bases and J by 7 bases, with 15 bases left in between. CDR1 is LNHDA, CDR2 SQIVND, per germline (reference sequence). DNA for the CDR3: TGTGCCAGTAGTTTACGACGGTCCGGGAATTCACCCCTCCACTTT. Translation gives CASSLRRSGNSPLHF.